This record looks at one T cell receptor (beta chain) sequence and its context. With 1 base removed from V and 3 bases from J, the gap between germline ends came to 6 bases. From germline, CDR1 is LNHDA and CDR2 SQIVND (reference sequence). This CDR3 is 13 amino acids long. The record originates from a study of blood T cell repertoires in COVID-19. Study information: The origin of the acute and convalescent COVID-19 samples was the United States, Italy and Spain.

Assignments of participants to cohorts depended upon their own reported clinical history. No more than 2 weeks before study entry, exposed participants had met a case of COVID-19. The table came from immunoSEQ multiplex PCR; TCRdb's copy has only in-frame clones and leaves some out. The sample carries some 320,000 clones, roughly 89% recorded once. This chain joins TRBV19 and TRBJ1-2, with a tentative D call TRBD1 (6 bases). Sequencing was carried out using PBMCs or T cells enriched from blood (not recorded which). The receptor was isolated from a woman aged 45-59 years who had been exposed to COVID-19. CDR3 loop: CASSIGQDYGYTF. The CDR3 coding sequence is TGTGCCAGTAGTATAGGACAGGACTATGGCTACACCTTC.